This TCR beta chain stems from a study of Ad26.COV2.S vaccination and SARS-CoV-2 variants. The treatment: roughly 19 received Ad26.COV2.S at low or high dose, single or two shots; 5 received placebo; per-sample allocation not given. Collection of the samples took place on day 63 after the first injection of vaccine or placebo. This Boston cohort included adults aged 18-55 years. In the vaccine, an Ad26 vector expressed the SARS-CoV-2 spike of the Wuhan strain. General study findings and limits: Participants given vaccine showed non-spike TCR breadth similar to that of placebo recipients.

As to this clone: Its specificity is not known.

Measured with immunoSEQ multiplex PCR; TCRdb has only the in-frame clones, and not every one. The table lists about 680,000 clones, roughly nine tenths of them singletons, with approximately 1.5% in the top ten. V lost 5 bases to trimming and J lost 7 bases, with 18 bases between them. Germline V gives CDR1 LNHDA, CDR2 SQIVND (reference sequence). The CDR3 is made up of 14 amino acids. The TCR originated in a person aged 18-65 years who received the Ad26.COV2.S COVID-19 vaccine or a placebo. Here the sequenced sample was peripheral blood, taken in a trial of Ad26.COV2.S vaccine versus placebo. The chain combines TRBV19 with TRBJ2-7, with D perhaps TRBD2 (6 bases). CDR3 sequence reads: CASSAGPSGGEQYF. For the CDR3, the DNA is TGTGCCAGTAGTGCGGGACCCTCCGGGGGAGAGCAGTACTTC.